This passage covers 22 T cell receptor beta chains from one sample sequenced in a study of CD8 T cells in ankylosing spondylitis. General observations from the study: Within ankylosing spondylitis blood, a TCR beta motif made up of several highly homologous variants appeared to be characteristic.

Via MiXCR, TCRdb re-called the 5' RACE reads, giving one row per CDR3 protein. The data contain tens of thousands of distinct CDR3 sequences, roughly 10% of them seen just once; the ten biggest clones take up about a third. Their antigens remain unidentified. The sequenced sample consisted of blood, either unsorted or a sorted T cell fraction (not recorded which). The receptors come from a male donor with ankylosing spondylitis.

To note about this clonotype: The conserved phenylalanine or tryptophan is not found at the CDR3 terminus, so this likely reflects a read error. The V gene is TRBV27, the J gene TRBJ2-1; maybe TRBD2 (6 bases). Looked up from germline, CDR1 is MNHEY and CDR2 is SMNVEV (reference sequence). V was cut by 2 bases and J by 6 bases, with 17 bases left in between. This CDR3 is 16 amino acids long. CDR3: CASSLAPRVGGNEQFI. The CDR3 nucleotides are TGTGCCAGCAGTTTAGCCCCAAGGGTCGGGGGCAATGAGCAGTTCATC.

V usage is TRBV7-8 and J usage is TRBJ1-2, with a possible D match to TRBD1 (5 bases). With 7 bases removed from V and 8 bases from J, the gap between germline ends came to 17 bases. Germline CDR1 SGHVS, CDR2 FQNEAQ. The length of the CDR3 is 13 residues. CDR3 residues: CASTQGGLKGYTF. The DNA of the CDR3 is TGTGCCAGCACCCAGGGAGGGTTGAAGGGCTACACCTTC.

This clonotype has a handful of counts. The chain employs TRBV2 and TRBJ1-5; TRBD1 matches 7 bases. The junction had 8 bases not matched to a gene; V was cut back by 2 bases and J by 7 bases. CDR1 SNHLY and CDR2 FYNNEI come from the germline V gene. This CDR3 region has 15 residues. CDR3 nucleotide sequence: TGTGCCAGCAGTGAATATTGGGGAGGGGGCCAGCCCCAGCATTTT. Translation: CASSEYWGGGQPQHF.

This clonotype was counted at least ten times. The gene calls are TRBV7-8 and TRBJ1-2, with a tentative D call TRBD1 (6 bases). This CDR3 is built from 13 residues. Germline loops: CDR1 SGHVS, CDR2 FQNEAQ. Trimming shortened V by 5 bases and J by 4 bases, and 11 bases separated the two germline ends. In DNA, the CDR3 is TGTGCCAGCAGCCGGACAGTTTTCTATGGCTACACCTTC. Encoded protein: CASSRTVFYGYTF.

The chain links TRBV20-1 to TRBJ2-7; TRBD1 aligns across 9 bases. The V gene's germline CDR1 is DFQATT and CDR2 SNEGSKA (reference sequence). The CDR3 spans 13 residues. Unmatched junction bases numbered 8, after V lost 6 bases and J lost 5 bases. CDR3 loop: CSALTGGANEQYF. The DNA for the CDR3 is TGCAGTGCACTGACAGGGGGAGCTAACGAGCAGTACTTC.

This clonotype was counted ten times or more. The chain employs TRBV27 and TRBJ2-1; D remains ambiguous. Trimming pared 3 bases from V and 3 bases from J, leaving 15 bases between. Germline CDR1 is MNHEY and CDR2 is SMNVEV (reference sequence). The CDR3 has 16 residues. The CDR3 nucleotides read TGTGCCAGCAGTTTCTCGACTGGCACCTTCTACAATGAGCAGTTCTTC. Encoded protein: CASSFSTGTFYNEQFF.

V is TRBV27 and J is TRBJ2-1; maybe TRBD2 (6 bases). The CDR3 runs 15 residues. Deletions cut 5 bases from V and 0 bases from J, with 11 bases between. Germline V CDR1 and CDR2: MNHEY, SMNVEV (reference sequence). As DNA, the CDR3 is TGTGCCAGCAGTCCCCCGGGGGTCTCCTACAATGAGCAGTTCTTC. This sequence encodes CASSPPGVSYNEQFF.

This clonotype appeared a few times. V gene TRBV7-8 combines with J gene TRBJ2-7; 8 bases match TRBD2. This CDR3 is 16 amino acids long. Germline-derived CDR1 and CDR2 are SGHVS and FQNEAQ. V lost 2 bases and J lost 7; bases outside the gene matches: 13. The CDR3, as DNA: TGTGCCAGCAGCTTAACTCCGGGACTAGGGCTGGGGGAGCAGTACTTC. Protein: CASSLTPGLGLGEQYF.

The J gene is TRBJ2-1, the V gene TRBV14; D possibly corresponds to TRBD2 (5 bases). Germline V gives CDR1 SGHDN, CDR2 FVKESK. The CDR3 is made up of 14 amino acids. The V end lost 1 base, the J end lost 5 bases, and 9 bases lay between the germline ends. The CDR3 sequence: CASSQVEADNEQFF. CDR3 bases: TGTGCCAGCAGCCAAGTGGAGGCGGACAATGAGCAGTTCTTC.

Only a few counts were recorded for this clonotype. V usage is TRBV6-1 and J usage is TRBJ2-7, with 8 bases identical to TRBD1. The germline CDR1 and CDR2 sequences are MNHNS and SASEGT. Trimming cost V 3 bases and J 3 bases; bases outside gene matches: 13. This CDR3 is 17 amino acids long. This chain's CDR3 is CASSEGPGGLTFYEQYF. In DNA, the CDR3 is TGTGCCAGCAGTGAGGGCCCAGGGGGCCTGACTTTCTACGAGCAGTACTTC.

In DNA form, the CDR3 reads TGTGCCAGCTCGGACCAATGGGACAGCCAAGAGACCCAGTACTTC. Residues: CASSDQWDSQETQYF. This chain connects TRBV18 to TRBJ2-5, with TRBD1 identical over 7 bases. This CDR3 comprises 15 residues. V dropped 6 bases and J dropped 1; count of bases not matched to a gene: 8. Germline loops: CDR1 KGHSH, CDR2 LQKENI. The full variable domain, with the rest looked up from reference TRBV18 and TRBJ2-5, is NAGVMQNPRHLVRRRGQEARLRCSPMKGHSHVYWYRQLPEEGLKFMVYLQKENIIDESGMPKERFSAEFPKEGPSILRIQQVVRGDSAAYFCASSDQWDSQETQYFGPGTRLLVL.

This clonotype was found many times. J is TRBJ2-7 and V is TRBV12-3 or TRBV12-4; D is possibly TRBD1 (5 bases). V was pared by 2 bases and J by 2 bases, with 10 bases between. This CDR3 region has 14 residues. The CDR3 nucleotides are TGTGCCAGCAGTTTATCCGCAGGGACCTACGAGCAGTACGTC. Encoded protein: CASSLSAGTYEQYV.

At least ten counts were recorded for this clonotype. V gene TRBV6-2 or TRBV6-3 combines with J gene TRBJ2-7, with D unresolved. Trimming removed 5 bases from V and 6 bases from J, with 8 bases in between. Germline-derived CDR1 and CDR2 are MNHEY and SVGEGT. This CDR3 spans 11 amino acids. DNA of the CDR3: TGTGCCAGCAGTAAGGTTGCCGAGCAGTACTTC. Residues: CASSKVAEQYF.

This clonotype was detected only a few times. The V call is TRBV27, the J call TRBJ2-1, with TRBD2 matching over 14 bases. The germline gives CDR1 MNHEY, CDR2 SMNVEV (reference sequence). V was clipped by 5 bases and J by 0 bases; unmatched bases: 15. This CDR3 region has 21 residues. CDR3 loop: CASSPRETSGRAISSYNEQFF. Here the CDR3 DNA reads TGTGCCAGCAGTCCCCGCGAGACTAGCGGGAGGGCCATTAGCTCCTACAATGAGCAGTTCTTC.

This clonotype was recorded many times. CDR3: CASSQAGTHNEQFF. The CDR3 DNA is TGTGCCAGCAGCCAAGCAGGGACCCACAATGAGCAGTTCTTC. This rearrangement joins TRBV27 to TRBJ2-1; the D call may be TRBD1 or TRBD2 (5 bases each). Germline V gives CDR1 MNHEY, CDR2 SMNVEV (reference sequence). The CDR3 sequence is 14 residues long. V lost 6 bases and J lost 5, with 14 bases in between.

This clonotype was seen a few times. This CDR3 reads CASTPGDTQYF. DNA for the CDR3: TGTGCCAGCACCCCCGGTGATACGCAGTATTTT. The chain employs TRBV3-1 and TRBJ2-3; the D is unclear. The germline V gene has CDR1 LGHDT and CDR2 YNNKEL (reference sequence). The CDR3 runs 11 residues. Trimming took 7 bases from V and 6 from J, leaving 8 bases between them.

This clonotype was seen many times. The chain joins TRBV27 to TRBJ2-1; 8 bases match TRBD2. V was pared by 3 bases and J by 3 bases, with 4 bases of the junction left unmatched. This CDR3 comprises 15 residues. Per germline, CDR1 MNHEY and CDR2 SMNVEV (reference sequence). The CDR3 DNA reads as TGTGCCAGCAGTTTGGCTAGCGGGTACTACAATGAGCAGTTCTTC. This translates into CASSLASGYYNEQFF.

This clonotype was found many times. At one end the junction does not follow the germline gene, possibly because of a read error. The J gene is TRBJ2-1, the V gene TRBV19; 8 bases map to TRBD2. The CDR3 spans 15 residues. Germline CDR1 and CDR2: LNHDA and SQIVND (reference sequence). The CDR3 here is CASTIGAGAYNEQFF. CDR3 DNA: TGTGCCAGTACTATAGGAGCGGGAGCTTACAATGAGCAGTTCTTC. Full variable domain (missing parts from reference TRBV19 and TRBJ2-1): DGGITQSPKYLFRKEGQNVTLSCEQNLNHDAMYWYRQDPGQGLRLIYYSQIVNDFQKGDIAEGYSVSREKKESFPLTVTSAQKNPTAFYLCASTIGAGAYNEQFFGPGTRLTVL.

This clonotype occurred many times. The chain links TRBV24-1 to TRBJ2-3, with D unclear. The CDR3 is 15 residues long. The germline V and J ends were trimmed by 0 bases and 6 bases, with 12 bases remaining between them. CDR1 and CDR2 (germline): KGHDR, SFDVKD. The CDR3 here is CATSDLRFESDTQYF. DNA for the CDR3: TGTGCCACCAGTGATTTGCGGTTCGAGTCGGATACGCAGTATTTT.

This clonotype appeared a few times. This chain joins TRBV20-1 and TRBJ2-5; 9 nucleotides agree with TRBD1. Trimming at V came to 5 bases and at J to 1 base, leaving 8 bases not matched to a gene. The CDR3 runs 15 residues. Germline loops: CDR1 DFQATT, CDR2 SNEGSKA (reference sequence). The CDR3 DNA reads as TGCAGTGCTGAACCGGGACAGGGAATCCAAGAGACCCAGTACTTC. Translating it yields CSAEPGQGIQETQYF.

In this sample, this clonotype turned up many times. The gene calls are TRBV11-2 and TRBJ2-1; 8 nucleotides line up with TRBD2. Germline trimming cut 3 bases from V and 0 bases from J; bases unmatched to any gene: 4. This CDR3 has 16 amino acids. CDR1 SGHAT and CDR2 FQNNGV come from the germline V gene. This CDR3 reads CASSFTGGSSYNEQFF. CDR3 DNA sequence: TGTGCCAGCAGCTTTACGGGAGGGAGCTCCTACAATGAGCAGTTCTTC.

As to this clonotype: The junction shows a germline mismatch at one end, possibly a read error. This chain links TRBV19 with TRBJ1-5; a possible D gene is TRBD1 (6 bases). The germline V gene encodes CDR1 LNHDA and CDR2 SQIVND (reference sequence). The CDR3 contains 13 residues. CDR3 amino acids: CASSEQGKQPQHF. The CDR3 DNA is TGTGCCAGTAGTGAACAGGGCAAACAGCCCCAGCATTTT.